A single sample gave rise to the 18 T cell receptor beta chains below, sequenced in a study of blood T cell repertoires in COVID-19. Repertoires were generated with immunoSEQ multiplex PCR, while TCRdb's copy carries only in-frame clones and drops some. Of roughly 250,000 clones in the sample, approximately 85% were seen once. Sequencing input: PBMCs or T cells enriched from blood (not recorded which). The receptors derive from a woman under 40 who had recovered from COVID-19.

In DNA, the CDR3 is TGTGCCAGCACATCGGGGTATGACGAGCAGTACTTC. Encoded protein: CASTSGYDEQYF. V and J are TRBV2 and TRBJ2-7; tentative D call: TRBD2 (5 bases). Germline CDR1 reads SNHLY; CDR2 reads FYNNEI. Trimming cost V 7 bases and J 5 bases, with 12 bases left between them. The CDR3 runs 12 residues.

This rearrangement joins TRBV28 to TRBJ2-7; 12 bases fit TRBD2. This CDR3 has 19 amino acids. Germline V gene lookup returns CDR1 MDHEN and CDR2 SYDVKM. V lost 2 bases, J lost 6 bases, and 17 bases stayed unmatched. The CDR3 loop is CASSLSPGLAGPVEGEQYF. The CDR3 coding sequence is TGTGCCAGCAGTTTAAGCCCCGGACTAGCGGGGCCGGTCGAAGGCGAGCAGTACTTC. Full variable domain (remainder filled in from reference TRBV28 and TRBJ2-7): DVKVTQSSRYLVKRTGEKVFLECVQDMDHENMFWYRQDPGLGLRLIYFSYDVKMKEKGDIPEGYSVSREKKERFSLILESASTNQTSMYLCASSLSPGLAGPVEGEQYFGPGTRLTVT.

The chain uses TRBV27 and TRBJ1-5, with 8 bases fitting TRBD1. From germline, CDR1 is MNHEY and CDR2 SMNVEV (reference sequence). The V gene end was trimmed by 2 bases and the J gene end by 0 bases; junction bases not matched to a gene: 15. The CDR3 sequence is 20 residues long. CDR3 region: CASSLKFLDRAIYSNQPQHF. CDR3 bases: TGTGCCAGCAGTTTAAAATTTTTGGACAGGGCCATTTATAGCAATCAGCCCCAGCATTTT.

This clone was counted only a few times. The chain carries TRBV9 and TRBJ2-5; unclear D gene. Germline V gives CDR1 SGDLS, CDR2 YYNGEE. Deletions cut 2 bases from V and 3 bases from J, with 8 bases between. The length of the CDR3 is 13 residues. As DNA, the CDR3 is TGTGCCAGCAGCGTCCACCAGGAAGAGACCCAGTACTTC. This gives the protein CASSVHQEETQYF.

In DNA, the CDR3 is TGCACCAGCAGCCAAGAGGACAGGGCCTACGAGCAGTACTTC. This translates into CTSSQEDRAYEQYF. This chain connects TRBV1 to TRBJ2-7; the table's D gene call, TRBD1, was not cross checked with the DNA. TRBV1 is marked as a pseudogene. This CDR3 is 14 amino acids long.

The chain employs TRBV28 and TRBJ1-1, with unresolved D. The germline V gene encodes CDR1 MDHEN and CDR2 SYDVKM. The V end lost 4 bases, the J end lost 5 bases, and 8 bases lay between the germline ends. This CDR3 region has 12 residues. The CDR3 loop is CASSSQRTEAFF. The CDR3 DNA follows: TGTGCCAGCAGTTCTCAGAGGACTGAAGCTTTCTTT.

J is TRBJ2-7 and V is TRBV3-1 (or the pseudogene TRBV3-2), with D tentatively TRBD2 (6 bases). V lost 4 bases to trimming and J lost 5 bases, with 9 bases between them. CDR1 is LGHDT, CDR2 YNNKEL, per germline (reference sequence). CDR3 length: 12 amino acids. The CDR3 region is CASSRWRDEQYF. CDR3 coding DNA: TGTGCCAGCAGCCGGTGGAGGGACGAGCAGTACTTC.

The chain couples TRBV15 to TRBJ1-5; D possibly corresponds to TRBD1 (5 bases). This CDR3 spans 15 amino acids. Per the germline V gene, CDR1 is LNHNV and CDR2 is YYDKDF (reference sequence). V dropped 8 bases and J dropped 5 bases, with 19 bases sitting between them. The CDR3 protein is CATGRSWGGYQPQHF. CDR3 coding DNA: TGTGCCACCGGAAGGTCTTGGGGGGGATATCAGCCCCAGCATTTT. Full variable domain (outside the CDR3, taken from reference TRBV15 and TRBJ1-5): DAMVIQNPRYQVTQFGKPVTLSCSQTLNHNVMYWYQQKSSQAPKLLFHYYDKDFNNEADTPDNFQSRRPNTSFCFLDIRSPGLGDTAMYLCATGRSWGGYQPQHFGDGTRLSIL.

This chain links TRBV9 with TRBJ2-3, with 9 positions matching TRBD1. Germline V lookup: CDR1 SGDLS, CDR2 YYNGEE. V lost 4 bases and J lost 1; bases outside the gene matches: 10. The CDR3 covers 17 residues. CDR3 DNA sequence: TGTGCCAGCAGCCAGAACAGGGGGCGTGGACGCACAGATACGCAGTATTTT. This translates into CASSQNRGRGRTDTQYF. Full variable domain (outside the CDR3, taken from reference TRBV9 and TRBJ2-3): DSGVTQTPKHLITATGQRVTLRCSPRSGDLSVYWYQQSLDQGLQFLIQYYNGEERAKGNILERFSAQQFPDLHSELNLSSLELGDSALYFCASSQNRGRGRTDTQYFGPGTRLTVL.

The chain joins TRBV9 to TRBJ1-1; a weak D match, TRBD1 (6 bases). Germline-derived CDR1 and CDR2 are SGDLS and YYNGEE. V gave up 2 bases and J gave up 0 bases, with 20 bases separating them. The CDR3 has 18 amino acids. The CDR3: CASSVGDTRNTMNTEAFF. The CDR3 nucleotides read TGTGCCAGCAGCGTCGGGGACACGAGAAATACTATGAACACTGAAGCTTTCTTT.

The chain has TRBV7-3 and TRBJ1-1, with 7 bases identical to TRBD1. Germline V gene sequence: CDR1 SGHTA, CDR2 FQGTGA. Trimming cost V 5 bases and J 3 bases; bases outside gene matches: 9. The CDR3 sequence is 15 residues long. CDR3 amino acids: CASSPYRGSHTEAFF. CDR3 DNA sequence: TGTGCCAGCAGCCCTTACAGGGGCAGTCACACTGAAGCTTTCTTT.

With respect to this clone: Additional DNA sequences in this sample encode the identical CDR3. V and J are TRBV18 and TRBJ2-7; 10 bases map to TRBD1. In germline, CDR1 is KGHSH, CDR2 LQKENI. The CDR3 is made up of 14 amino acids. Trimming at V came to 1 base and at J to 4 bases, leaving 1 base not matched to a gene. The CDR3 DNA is TGTGCCAGCTCACCACGGGACAGGGGTTACGAGCAGTACTTC. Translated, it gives CASSPRDRGYEQYF.

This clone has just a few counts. Here the CDR3 DNA reads TGTGCCAGCAGTTACGACAGGGGACTAAGCTCCTACGAGCAGTACTTC. Encoded protein: CASSYDRGLSSYEQYF. V gene TRBV6-5 combines with J gene TRBJ2-7, with TRBD1 as a possible D gene (8 bases). The CDR3 is 16 amino acids. In germline, CDR1 is MNHEY, CDR2 SVGAGI. V was shortened by 2 bases and J by 0 bases, with 14 bases between the two germline ends.

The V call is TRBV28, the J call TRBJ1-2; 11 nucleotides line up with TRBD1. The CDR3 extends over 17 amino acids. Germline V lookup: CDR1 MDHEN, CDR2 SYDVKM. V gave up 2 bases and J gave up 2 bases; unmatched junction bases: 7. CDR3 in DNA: TGTGCCAGCAGTTTACCCGGACAGGGGGCGCGGAACTATGGCTACACCTTC. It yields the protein CASSLPGQGARNYGYTF.

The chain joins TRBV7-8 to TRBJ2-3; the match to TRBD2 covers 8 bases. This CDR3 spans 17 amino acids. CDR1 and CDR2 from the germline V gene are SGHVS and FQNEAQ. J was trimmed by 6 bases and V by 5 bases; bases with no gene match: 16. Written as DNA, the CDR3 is TGTGCCAGCAGCCAAGGCGCTACGGGGGGGCCAGGGGATACGCAGTATTTT. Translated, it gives CASSQGATGGPGDTQYF.

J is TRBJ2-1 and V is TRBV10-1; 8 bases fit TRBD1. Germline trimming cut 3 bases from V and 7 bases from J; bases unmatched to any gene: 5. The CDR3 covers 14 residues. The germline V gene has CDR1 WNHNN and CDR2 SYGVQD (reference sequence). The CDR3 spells CASSEQGGGNEQFF. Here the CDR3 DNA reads TGCGCCAGCAGTGAACAGGGGGGTGGAAATGAGCAGTTCTTC.

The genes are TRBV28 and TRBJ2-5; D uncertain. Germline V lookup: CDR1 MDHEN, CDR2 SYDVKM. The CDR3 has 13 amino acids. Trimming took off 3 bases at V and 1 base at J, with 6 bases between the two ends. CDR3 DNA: TGTGCCAGCAGTTTCGGTTTCCAAGAGACCCAGTACTTC. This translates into CASSFGFQETQYF.

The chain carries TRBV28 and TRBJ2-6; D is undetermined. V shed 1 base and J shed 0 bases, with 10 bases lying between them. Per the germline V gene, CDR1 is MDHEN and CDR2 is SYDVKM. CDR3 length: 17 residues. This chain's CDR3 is CASSLSYSTSGANVLTF. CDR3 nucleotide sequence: TGTGCCAGCAGTTTATCGTACAGCACCTCTGGGGCCAACGTCCTGACTTTC.